This T cell receptor (beta chain) was captured by sequencing in a study of CD8+CD57+ T cells in acquired aplastic anemia. Whole-study context: Isolated CD4+ and CD8+ cells, once sorted, yielded DNA averaging about 3.2 ug.

Patients who underwent sequencing had shown CD8+CD57+ cell expansion by flow cytometry. Untreated patients provided the blood samples, with no therapy given before sampling. The CDR3 spans 16 residues. Germline V gene sequence: CDR1 SEHNR, CDR2 FQNEAQ (reference sequence). V was clipped by 5 bases and J by 7 bases; unmatched bases: 15. Study observations and caveats: Patients and healthy controls showed no significant CD8+ Simpson's diversity difference.

On this clonotype: The target antigen is unknown.

The template for TCR beta VDJ and CDR3 sequence profiling was genomic DNA. TCRdb reanalysed the reads using MiXCR and keeps one entry per CDR3 protein. The table shows around 200,000 distinct CDR3 sequences, with around half occurring only once. The sequencing input was sorted CD4+, CD8+, or CD8+CD57+ T cells (not recorded which) from PBMCs. The rearrangement uses TRBV7-9 and TRBJ2-5; TRBD2 agrees at 8 bases. The sequence was collected from a human donor with aplastic anemia. Here the CDR3 reads CASSPTLALAGGTQYF. CDR3 in DNA: TGTGCCAGCAGCCCAACTTTGGCGCTAGCGGGCGGGACCCAGTACTTC.